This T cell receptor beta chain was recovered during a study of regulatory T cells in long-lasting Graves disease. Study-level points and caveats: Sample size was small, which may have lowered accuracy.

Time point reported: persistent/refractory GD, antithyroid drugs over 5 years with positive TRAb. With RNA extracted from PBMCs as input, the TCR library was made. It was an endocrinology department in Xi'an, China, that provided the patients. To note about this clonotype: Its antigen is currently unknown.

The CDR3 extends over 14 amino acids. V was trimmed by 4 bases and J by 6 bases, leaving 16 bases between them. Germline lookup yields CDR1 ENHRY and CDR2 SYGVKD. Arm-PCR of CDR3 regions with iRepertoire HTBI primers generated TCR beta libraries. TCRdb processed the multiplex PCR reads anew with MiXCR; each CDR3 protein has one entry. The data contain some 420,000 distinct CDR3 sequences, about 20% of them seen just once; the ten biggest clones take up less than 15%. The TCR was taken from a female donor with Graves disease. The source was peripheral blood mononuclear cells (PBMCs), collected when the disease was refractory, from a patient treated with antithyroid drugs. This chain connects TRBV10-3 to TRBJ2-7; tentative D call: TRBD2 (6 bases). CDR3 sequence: CAISGGVGGGEQYF. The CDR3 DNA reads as TGTGCCATCAGTGGGGGGGTCGGGGGTGGCGAGCAGTACTTC.